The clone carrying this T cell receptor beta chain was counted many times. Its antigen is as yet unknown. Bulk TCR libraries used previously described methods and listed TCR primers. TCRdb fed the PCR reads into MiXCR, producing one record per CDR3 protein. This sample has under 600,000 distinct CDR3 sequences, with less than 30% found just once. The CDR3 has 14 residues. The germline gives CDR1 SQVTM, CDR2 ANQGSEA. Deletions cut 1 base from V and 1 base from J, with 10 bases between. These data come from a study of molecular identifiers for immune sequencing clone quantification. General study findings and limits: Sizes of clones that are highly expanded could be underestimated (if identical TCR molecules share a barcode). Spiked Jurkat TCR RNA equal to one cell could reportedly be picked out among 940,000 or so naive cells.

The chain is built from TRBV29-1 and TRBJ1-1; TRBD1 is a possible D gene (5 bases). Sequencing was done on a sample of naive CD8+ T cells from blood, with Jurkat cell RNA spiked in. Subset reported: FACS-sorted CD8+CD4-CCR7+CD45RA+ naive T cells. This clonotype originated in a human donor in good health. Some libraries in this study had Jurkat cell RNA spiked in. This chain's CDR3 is CSVEGGRENTEAFF. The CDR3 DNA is TGCAGCGTTGAAGGGGGCAGGGAGAACACTGAAGCTTTCTTT.